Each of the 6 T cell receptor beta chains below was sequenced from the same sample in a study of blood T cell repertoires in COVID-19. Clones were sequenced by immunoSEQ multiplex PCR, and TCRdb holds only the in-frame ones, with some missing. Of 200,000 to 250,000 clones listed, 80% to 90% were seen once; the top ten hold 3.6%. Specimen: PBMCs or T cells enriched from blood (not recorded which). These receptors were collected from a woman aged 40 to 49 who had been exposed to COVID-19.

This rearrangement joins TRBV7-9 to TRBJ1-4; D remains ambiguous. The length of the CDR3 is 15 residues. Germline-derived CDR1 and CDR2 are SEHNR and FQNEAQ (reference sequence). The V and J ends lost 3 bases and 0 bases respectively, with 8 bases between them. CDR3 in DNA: TGTGCCAGCAGCTTTCCCTCTACAACTAATGAAAAACTGTTTTTT. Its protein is CASSFPSTTNEKLFF.

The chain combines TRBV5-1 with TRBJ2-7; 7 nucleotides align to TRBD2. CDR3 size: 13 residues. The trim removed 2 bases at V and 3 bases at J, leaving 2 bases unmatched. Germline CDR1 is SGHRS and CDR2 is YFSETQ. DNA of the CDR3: TGCGCCAGCAGCTTCGGGGGGAACTACGAGCAGTACTTC. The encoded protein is CASSFGGNYEQYF.

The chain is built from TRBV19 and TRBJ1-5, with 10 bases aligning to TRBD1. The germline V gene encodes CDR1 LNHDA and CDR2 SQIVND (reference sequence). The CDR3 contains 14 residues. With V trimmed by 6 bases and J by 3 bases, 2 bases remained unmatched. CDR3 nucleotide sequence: TGTGCCAGTAGGGACAGGGGGTTCAATCAGCCCCAGCATTTT. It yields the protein CASRDRGFNQPQHF.

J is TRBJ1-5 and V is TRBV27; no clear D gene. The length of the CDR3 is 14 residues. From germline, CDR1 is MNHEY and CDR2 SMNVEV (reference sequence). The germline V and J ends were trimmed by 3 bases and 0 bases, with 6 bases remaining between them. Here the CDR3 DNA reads TGTGCCAGCAGTTTGACATCTAGCAATCAGCCCCAGCATTTT. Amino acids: CASSLTSSNQPQHF.

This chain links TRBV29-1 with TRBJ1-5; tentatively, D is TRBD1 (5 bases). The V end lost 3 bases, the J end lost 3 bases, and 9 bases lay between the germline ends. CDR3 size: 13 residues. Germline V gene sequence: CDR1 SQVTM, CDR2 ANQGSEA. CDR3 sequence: CSVEGGDNQPQHF. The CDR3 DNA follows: TGCAGCGTTGAGGGGGGTGACAATCAGCCCCAGCATTTT.

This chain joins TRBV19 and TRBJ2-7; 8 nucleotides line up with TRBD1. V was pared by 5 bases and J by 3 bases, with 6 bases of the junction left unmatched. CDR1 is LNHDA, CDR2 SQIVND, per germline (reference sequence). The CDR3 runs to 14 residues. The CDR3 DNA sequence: TGTGCCAGTAGTTCGGGACAGGCCAACTACGAGCAGTACTTC. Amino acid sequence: CASSSGQANYEQYF. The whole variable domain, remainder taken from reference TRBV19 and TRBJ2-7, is DGGITQSPKYLFRKEGQNVTLSCEQNLNHDAMYWYRQDPGQGLRLIYYSQIVNDFQKGDIAEGYSVSREKKESFPLTVTSAQKNPTAFYLCASSSGQANYEQYFGPGTRLTVT.